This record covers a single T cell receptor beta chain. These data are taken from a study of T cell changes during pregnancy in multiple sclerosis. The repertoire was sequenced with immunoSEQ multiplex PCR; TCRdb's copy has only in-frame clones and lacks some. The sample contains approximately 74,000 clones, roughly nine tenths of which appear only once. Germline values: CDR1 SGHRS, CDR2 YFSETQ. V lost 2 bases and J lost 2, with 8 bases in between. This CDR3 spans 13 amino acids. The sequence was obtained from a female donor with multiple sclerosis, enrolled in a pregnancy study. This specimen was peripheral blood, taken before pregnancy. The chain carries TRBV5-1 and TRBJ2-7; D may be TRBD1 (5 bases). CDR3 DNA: TGCGCCAGCAGCTTCCTAGGGGCCTACGAGCAGTACTTC. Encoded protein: CASSFLGAYEQYF.